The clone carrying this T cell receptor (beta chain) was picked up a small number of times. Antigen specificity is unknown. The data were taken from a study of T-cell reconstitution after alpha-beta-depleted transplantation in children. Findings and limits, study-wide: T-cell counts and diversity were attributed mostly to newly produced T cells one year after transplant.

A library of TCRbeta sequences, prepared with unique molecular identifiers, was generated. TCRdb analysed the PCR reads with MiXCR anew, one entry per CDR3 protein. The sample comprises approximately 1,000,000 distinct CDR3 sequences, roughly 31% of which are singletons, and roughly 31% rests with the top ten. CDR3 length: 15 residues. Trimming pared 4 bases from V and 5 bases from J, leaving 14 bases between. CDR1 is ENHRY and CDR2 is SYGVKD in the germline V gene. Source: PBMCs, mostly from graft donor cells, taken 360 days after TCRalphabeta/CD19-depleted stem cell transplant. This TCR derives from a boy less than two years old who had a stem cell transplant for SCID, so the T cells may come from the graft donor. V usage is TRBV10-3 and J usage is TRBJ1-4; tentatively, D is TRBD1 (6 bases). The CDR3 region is CAISATGNPNEKLFF. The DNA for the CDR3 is TGTGCCATCAGTGCAACAGGGAACCCCAATGAAAAACTGTTTTTT.